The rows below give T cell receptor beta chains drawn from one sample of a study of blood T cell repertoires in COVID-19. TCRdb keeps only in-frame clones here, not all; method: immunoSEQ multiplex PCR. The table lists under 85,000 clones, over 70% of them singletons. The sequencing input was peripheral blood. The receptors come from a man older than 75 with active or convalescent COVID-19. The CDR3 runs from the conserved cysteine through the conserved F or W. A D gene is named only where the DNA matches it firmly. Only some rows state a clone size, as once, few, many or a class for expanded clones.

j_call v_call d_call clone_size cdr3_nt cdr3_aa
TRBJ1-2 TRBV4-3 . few TGCGCCAGCAGCCAAGAAACAGGGAACTATGGCTACACCTTC CASSQETGNYGYTF
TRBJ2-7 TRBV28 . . TGTGCCAGCATCACCCCACTGGACTTGAGACGGTCCGAGCAGTACTTC CASITPLDLRRSEQYF
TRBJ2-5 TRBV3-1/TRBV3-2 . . TGTGCCAGCAGCATATGGGGACACTCGCAGGAGACCCAGTACTTC CASSIWGHSQETQYF
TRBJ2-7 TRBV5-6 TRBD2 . TGTGCCAGCAGCGAGCCGGGACTATTCGCCTACGAGCAGTACTTC CASSEPGLFAYEQYF
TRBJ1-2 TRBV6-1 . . TGTGCCAGCAGTGAAGGGGCAGGGTTAGATGGCTACACCTTC CASSEGAGLDGYTF
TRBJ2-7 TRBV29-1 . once TGCAGCGTCCGGAGGGGAAATGAGCAGTACTTC CSVRRGNEQYF
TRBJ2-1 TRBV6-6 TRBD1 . TGTGCCAGCAGTTACTCGACGGGACAGGGGGCGTATGAGCAGTTCTTC CASSYSTGQGAYEQFF
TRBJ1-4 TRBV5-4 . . TGTGCCAGCAGCTTGTGGCAGACTAATGAAAAACTGTTTTTT CASSLWQTNEKLFF
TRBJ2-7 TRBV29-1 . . TGCAGCGTTGAGGGACTGAAAGCGTACGAGCAGTACTTC CSVEGLKAYEQYF
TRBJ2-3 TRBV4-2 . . TGTGCCAGCAGGCTACGACCTCAGGGCACAGATACGCAGTATTTT CASRLRPQGTDTQYF
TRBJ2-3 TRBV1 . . TGCACCAGCAGCCAAGATCTCACGTTTGGGCTAGCGGGAGTGGGGGCGCAGTATTTT CTSSQDLTFGLAGVGAQYF
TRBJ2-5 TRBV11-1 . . TGTGCCAGCAGCTTAGGATGGAGAATCGCGGAGACCCAGTACTTC CASSLGWRIAETQYF
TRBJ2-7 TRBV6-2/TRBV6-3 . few TGTGCCAGCAGCACCACAGGGTCCCGCCCCTACGAGCAGTACTTC CASSTTGSRPYEQYF
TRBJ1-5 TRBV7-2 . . TGTGCCAGCAGCCCCGCAACAGGGAATAACAATCAGCCCCAGCATTTT CASSPATGNNNQPQHF
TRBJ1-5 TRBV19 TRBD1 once TGTGCCAGTAGTACTGACAGGGGCCGAGAACCCCAGCATTTT CASSTDRGREPQHF
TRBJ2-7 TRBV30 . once TGTGCCTGGAGTCACAGGGCGAACTACGAGCAGTACTTC CAWSHRANYEQYF
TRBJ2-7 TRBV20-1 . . TGCAGTGCTAGTAGACGCCAATGGGAGTACGAGCAGTACTTC CSASRRQWEYEQYF
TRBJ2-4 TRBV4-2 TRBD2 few TGTGCCAGCAGACAACTAGCGGGAGACATTCAGTACTTC CASRQLAGDIQYF
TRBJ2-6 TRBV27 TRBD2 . TGTGCCAGCAGTTATTTCCGGGGGGAGGCTGGGGCCAACGTCCTGACTTTC CASSYFRGEAGANVLTF
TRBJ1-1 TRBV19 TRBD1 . TGTGCCAGTAGTATCCCCCCCGGACAGGGTGGGAGGAACACTGAAGCTTTCTTT CASSIPPGQGGRNTEAFF
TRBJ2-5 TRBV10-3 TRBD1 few TGTGCCATCAGAACCGGGACAGGGGGCGGGGAGACCCAGTACTTC CAIRTGTGGGETQYF
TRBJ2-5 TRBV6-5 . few TGTGCCAGCAGTTACAGACCCGGGGGGACCCAGTACTTC CASSYRPGGTQYF
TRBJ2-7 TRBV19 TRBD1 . TGTGCCAGTACTCTCAGGGGGCTCGATATAAGCCCTTCGCCGGTGAATGTCTACGAGCAGTACTTC CASTLRGLDISPSPVNVYEQYF
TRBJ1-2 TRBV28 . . TGTGCCAGCAGTTCCCCTCGTTCAGGGTACTATGGCTACACCTTC CASSSPRSGYYGYTF
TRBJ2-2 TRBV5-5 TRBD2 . TGTGCCAGCAGCTTCGAGGGAGGGGCAGGCGGGGAGCTGTTTTTT CASSFEGGAGGELFF
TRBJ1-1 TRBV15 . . TGTGCCACCAGCAGAGATTCGGGGAACACTGAAGCTTTCTTT CATSRDSGNTEAFF
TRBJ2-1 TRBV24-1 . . TGTGCCACCAGTGATTTTAGCCCTAAAGGAGTGTTCTTC CATSDFSPKGVFF
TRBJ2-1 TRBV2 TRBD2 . TGTGCCAGCAGTCCCGGGACTAGCAGGTACAATGAGCAGTTCTTC CASSPGTSRYNEQFF
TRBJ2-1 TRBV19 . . TGTGCCAGTAGCCCAGGGTCAAATTACAATGAGCAGTTCTTC CASSPGSNYNEQFF
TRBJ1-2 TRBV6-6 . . TGTGCCAGCAGCCCAGGGGCATTAGGGGGCTACACCTTC CASSPGALGGYTF
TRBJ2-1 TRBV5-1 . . TGCGCCAGCAGCTTGTCCGTCTACTACAATGAGCAGTTCTTC CASSLSVYYNEQFF
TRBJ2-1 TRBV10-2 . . TGCGCCAGCAGTGTGGTAGTTCGTGAGCAGTTCTTC CASSVVVREQFF
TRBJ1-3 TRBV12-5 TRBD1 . TGTGCTAGTGCCTCCGGGACAGGGCACTCTGGAAACACCATATATTTT CASASGTGHSGNTIYF
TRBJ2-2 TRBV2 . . TGTGCCAGCAGACTTGCGGCGCCCGGGGAGCTGTTTTTT CASRLAAPGELFF
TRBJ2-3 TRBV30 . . TGTGCCTGGACTGGACGCCAAGGGGCCACAGATACGCAGTATTTT CAWTGRQGATDTQYF
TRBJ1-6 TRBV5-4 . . TGTGCCAGCAGGAAACAGATGAGCTCCTATAATTCACCCCTCCACTTT CASRKQMSSYNSPLHF
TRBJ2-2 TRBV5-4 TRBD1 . TGTGCCAGCAGCGGTGGGGGACAGGTTCTCACCGGGGAGCTGTTTTTT CASSGGGQVLTGELFF
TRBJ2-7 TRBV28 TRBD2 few TGTGCCAGCAGTTTGAGCGGGAGGTCCTACGAGCAGTACTTC CASSLSGRSYEQYF
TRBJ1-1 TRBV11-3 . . TGTGCCAGCAGTACCGGGGAGAACACTGAAGCTTTCTTT CASSTGENTEAFF
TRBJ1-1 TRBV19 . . TGTGCCAGTAGTTACAGAGACACTGAAGCTTTCTTT CASSYRDTEAFF
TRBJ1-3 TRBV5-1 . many TGCGCCAGCAGCCAGTCAGGGGATGGTGGAAACACCATATATTTT CASSQSGDGGNTIYF
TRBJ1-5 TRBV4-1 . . TGCGCCAGCAGCCAAGAAGGGTTAGCAGGGAGGGCAGAACAGCCCCAGCATTTT CASSQEGLAGRAEQPQHF
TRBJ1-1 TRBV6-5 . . TGTGCCAGCATTTCCACTATCTGGACTGAAGCTTTCTTT CASISTIWTEAFF
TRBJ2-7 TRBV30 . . TGTGCCTGGAGTGTACCGGGTTACGAGCAGTACTTC CAWSVPGYEQYF
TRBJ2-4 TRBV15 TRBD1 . TGTGCCACCAGCAGACCGGGACAGGGTGGAAACATTCAGTACTTC CATSRPGQGGNIQYF
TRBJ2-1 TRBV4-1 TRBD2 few TGCGCCAGCATGTTACGGCTAGCGGGAGGGGATGAGCAGTTCTTC CASMLRLAGGDEQFF
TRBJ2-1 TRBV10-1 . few TGCGCCAGCGGGAGCTCCTACAATGAGCAGTTCTTC CASGSSYNEQFF